These 29 T cell receptor beta chains were sequenced from one sample in a study of CD8 T cells in ankylosing spondylitis. Each CDR3 protein gets one entry after TCRdb re-called the 5' RACE reads with MiXCR. The sample lists approximately 300,000 distinct CDR3 sequences; roughly 20% were seen once. What was sequenced was blood, either unsorted or a sorted T cell fraction (not recorded which). These receptors all stem from a female donor with ankylosing spondylitis or in good health (not recorded which).

V and J are TRBV12-5 and TRBJ1-1; D is ambiguous. Germline-derived CDR1 and CDR2 are LGHNT and FRNRAP. The CDR3 sequence is 15 residues long. Trimming cost V 0 bases and J 1 base, with 9 bases left between them. CDR3 residues: CASGLVLGENTEAFF. The CDR3 DNA reads TGTGCTAGTGGTTTGGTACTTGGAGAGAACACTGAAGCTTTCTTT.

There are many counts of this clonotype. The rearrangement uses TRBV29-1 and TRBJ2-7; D gene unclear. Germline V CDR1 and CDR2: SQVTM, ANQGSEA. The CDR3 contains 12 residues. Trimming left V 3 bases short and J 0 bases short, with 6 bases between. This CDR3 is CSVERSSYEQYF. DNA of the CDR3: TGCAGCGTTGAGAGGAGCTCCTACGAGCAGTACTTC.

This clonotype has just a few counts. CDR3 sequence (DNA): TGCGCCAGCAGTCCCAGAGGGGGGGGAGTTGGCTACACCTTC. This codes for CASSPRGGGVGYTF. V gene TRBV5-1 combines with J gene TRBJ1-2; tentative D call: TRBD1 (6 bases). Between the trimmed V and J ends, which lost 5 bases and 7 bases, there was a span of 18 bases. CDR3 length equals 14 residues. Per germline, CDR1 SGHRS and CDR2 YFSETQ.

This clonotype was found many times. This chain links TRBV5-6 with TRBJ1-2; TRBD1 might be the D (6 bases). There are 12 residues in the CDR3. Trimming pared 2 bases from V and 10 bases from J, leaving 12 bases between. The germline gives CDR1 SGHDT, CDR2 YYEEEE. The CDR3 DNA follows: TGTGCCAGCAGCTTCGGGCGACAGGACTACACCTTC. This codes for CASSFGRQDYTF.

This clonotype was seen a few times. The chain recombines TRBV5-5 with TRBJ1-5, with TRBD1 identical over 11 bases. Looked up from germline, CDR1 is SGHKS and CDR2 is YYEKEE (reference sequence). There are 15 residues in the CDR3. V lost 4 bases to trimming and J lost 4 bases; unmatched junction nucleotides: 4. The CDR3 is CASSPGTGGNQPQHF. The CDR3 DNA reads as TGTGCCAGCAGCCCCGGGACAGGGGGGAATCAGCCCCAGCATTTT.

This chain joins TRBV7-2 and TRBJ2-7; D perhaps matches TRBD1 (6 bases). The CDR3 runs 13 residues. Germline V gives CDR1 SGHTA, CDR2 FQGNSA. Trimming removed 2 bases from V and 5 bases from J, with 10 bases in between. CDR3 amino acids: CASSLQGFDEQYF. As DNA, the CDR3 is TGTGCCAGCAGCTTACAGGGGTTCGACGAGCAGTACTTC.

J is TRBJ2-2 and V is TRBV5-4; D is undetermined. V lost 4 bases, J lost 2 bases, and 12 bases lay in between. CDR3 size: 15 residues. Germline CDR1 and CDR2: SGHNT and YYREEE (reference sequence). The CDR3 protein is CASSPRPRNTGELFF. DNA of the CDR3: TGTGCCAGCAGCCCACGGCCGAGAAACACCGGGGAGCTGTTTTTT.

The rearrangement uses TRBV5-5 and TRBJ2-7; 7 positions match TRBD2. The junction had 6 bases not matched to a gene; V was cut back by 0 bases and J by 0 bases. Germline V gene lookup returns CDR1 SGHKS and CDR2 YYEKEE (reference sequence). The CDR3 covers 16 residues. DNA of the CDR3: TGTGCCAGCAGCTTGGTGGCGGGAGAACTCTCCTACGAGCAGTACTTC. Its protein is CASSLVAGELSYEQYF.

The rearrangement joins TRBV3-1 to TRBJ2-2; D unclear. The CDR3 covers 21 residues. With 2 bases removed from V and 1 base from J, the gap between germline ends came to 26 bases. CDR1 and CDR2 from the germline V gene are LGHDT and YNNKEL (reference sequence). Here the CDR3 reads CASSQFLSVTKELLNTGELFF. For the CDR3, the DNA is TGTGCCAGCAGCCAATTTCTAAGCGTTACGAAGGAACTCTTGAACACCGGGGAGCTGTTTTTT.

The chain joins TRBV5-1 to TRBJ2-3, with D possibly being TRBD2 (5 bases). V lost 5 bases and J lost 2, with 15 bases in between. The CDR3 extends over 15 amino acids. From germline, CDR1 is SGHRS and CDR2 YFSETQ. For the CDR3, the DNA is TGCGCCAGCAGACCCAGCGGCATTGTCACAGATACGCAGTATTTT. This sequence encodes CASRPSGIVTDTQYF.

The rearrangement joins TRBV10-3 to TRBJ2-1; tentative D call: TRBD2 (6 bases). Germline CDR1 is ENHRY and CDR2 is SYGVKD. The V end was cut by 8 bases, the J end by 9 bases, with 11 bases between. The CDR3 runs to 11 residues. The CDR3 loop is CAIGDSLEQFF. CDR3 nucleotide sequence: TGTGCCATCGGGGACTCCCTTGAGCAGTTCTTC.

This clonotype showed up many times. The gene calls are TRBV10-2 and TRBJ1-2, with D perhaps TRBD1 (6 bases). The CDR3 is made up of 14 amino acids. Germline CDR1 reads WSHSY; CDR2 reads SAAADI. V lost 6 bases and J lost 8, with 19 bases in between. The CDR3 nucleotides read TGCGCCAGCAGCCCCAGGGGAACCATCGGGGGCTACACCTTC. Translation gives CASSPRGTIGGYTF.

This clonotype was counted between two and nine times. The chain couples TRBV7-9 to TRBJ1-1; D remains unclear. The V gene lost 5 bases and the J gene lost 1 base, with 14 bases spanning the gap. CDR3 length equals 15 residues. Looked up from germline, CDR1 is SEHNR and CDR2 is FQNEAQ (reference sequence). CDR3 in DNA: TGTGCCAGCAGCCTTACGCACGCCGAGAACACTGAAGCTTTCTTT. It translates to CASSLTHAENTEAFF.

The rearrangement joins TRBV20-1 to TRBJ2-7; the match to TRBD2 covers 15 bases. Germline CDR1 and CDR2: DFQATT and SNEGSKA (reference sequence). The junction had 4 bases not matched to a gene; V was cut back by 5 bases and J by 5 bases. The CDR3 is 14 residues long. Here the CDR3 reads CSAGLAGGKDEQYF. As DNA, the CDR3 is TGCAGTGCTGGACTAGCGGGAGGGAAAGACGAGCAGTACTTC.

This clonotype was detected only a few times. The V gene is TRBV10-3, the J gene TRBJ1-1; 9 bases are a match to TRBD1. J was trimmed by 0 bases and V by 3 bases; bases with no gene match: 5. The length of the CDR3 is 16 residues. Germline lookup yields CDR1 ENHRY and CDR2 SYGVKD. CDR3 amino acids: CAISEVRDRVNTEAFF. In DNA form, the CDR3 reads TGTGCCATCAGTGAAGTCCGGGACAGGGTGAACACTGAAGCTTTCTTT.

The table lists this clonotype with a few counts. The gene calls are TRBV20-1 and TRBJ1-1; D remains unclear. Germline V CDR1 and CDR2: DFQATT, SNEGSKA (reference sequence). V was cut by 6 bases and J by 7 bases, with 15 bases left in between. The CDR3 extends over 12 amino acids. The CDR3 DNA sequence: TGCAGTGCCTCGGGTACCTACAGTGAAGCTTTCTTT. This codes for CSASGTYSEAFF.

V gene TRBV7-9 combines with J gene TRBJ2-1; D not certain. The germline V gene has CDR1 SEHNR and CDR2 FQNEAQ (reference sequence). V shed 5 bases and J shed 9 bases, with 8 bases lying between them. The CDR3 is made up of 11 amino acids. The DNA for the CDR3 is TGTGCCAGCAGCCCCGCTGGTGAGCAGTTCTTC. This codes for CASSPAGEQFF.

The chain recombines TRBV11-2 with TRBJ2-1; D unresolved. The CDR3 has 11 amino acids. Between the trimmed V and J ends, which lost 5 bases and 10 bases, there was a span of 9 bases. Per germline, CDR1 SGHAT and CDR2 FQNNGV. CDR3 in amino acids: CASSLFREQFF. CDR3 sequence (DNA): TGTGCCAGCAGCCTCTTTAGGGAGCAGTTCTTC.

This sequence joins TRBV11-2 and TRBJ2-3, with a possible D match to TRBD1 (7 bases). V gave up 3 bases and J gave up 2 bases, with 9 bases separating them. This CDR3 region has 14 residues. Germline loops: CDR1 SGHAT, CDR2 FQNNGV. CDR3 residues: CASSFRGVTDTQYF. DNA for the CDR3: TGTGCCAGCAGCTTCAGGGGGGTCACAGATACGCAGTATTTT.

This clonotype has only a few counts. This chain uses TRBV29-1 with TRBJ1-1, with a possible D match to TRBD1 (5 bases). V lost 2 bases, J lost 3 bases, and 10 bases lay in between. The germline gives CDR1 SQVTM, CDR2 ANQGSEA. The CDR3 has 13 residues. The DNA for the CDR3 is TGCAGCGTTGAACGGGACGGGTACACTGAAGCTTTCTTT. This codes for CSVERDGYTEAFF.

The V gene is TRBV29-1, the J gene TRBJ2-7; tentative D call: TRBD2 (5 bases). The germline V gene has CDR1 SQVTM and CDR2 ANQGSEA. V dropped 4 bases and J dropped 0 bases, with 10 bases sitting between them. The CDR3 has 13 residues. The CDR3 spells CSVGVGSSYEQYF. CDR3 DNA: TGCAGCGTTGGGGTAGGGAGCTCCTACGAGCAGTACTTC.

The chain combines TRBV20-1 with TRBJ2-1; TRBD2 agrees at 7 bases. This CDR3 region has 14 residues. The germline CDR1 and CDR2 sequences are DFQATT and SNEGSKA (reference sequence). V gave up 3 bases and J gave up 8 bases; unmatched junction bases: 10. CDR3 residues: CSASIRGSPDEQFF. The CDR3 DNA sequence: TGCAGTGCTAGTATCCGCGGGAGTCCCGATGAGCAGTTCTTC.

The chain uses TRBV3-1 and TRBJ2-7; no reliable D call. Trimming removed 0 bases from V and 6 bases from J, with 12 bases in between. This CDR3 is 14 amino acids long. Looked up from germline, CDR1 is LGHDT and CDR2 is YNNKEL (reference sequence). The CDR3 DNA reads TGTGCCAGCAGCCAAGATAGACTGTCCCGCGAGCAGTACTTC. Its protein is CASSQDRLSREQYF.

This clonotype was counted only a few times. The chain carries TRBV20-1 and TRBJ2-1, with a possible D match to TRBD1 (6 bases). Germline V gene data show CDR1 as DFQATT and CDR2 as SNEGSKA (reference sequence). The CDR3 has 11 amino acids. Trimming removed 5 bases at V and 6 bases at J, with 8 bases between. This CDR3 reads CSASGVNEQFF. In DNA, the CDR3 is TGCAGTGCTTCAGGGGTCAATGAGCAGTTCTTC.

This clonotype was observed a handful of times. This chain connects TRBV27 to TRBJ2-7; D is perhaps TRBD1 or TRBD2 (5 bases each). The length of the CDR3 is 13 residues. V shed 6 bases and J shed 7 bases, with 16 bases lying between them. CDR1 and CDR2 (germline): MNHEY, SMNVEV (reference sequence). CDR3 DNA sequence: TGTGCCAGCAGACTAGGTGGGGCCAGGGAGCAGTACTTC. It codes for CASRLGGAREQYF.

The CDR3, as DNA: TGTGCCAGCTCCCGGCAGCAAGAGACCCAGTACTTC. It translates to CASSRQQETQYF. The chain recombines TRBV18 with TRBJ2-5; the D is unclear. The CDR3 contains 12 residues. The germline CDR1 and CDR2 sequences are KGHSH and LQKENI. V was pared by 6 bases and J by 2 bases, with 7 bases between.

This clonotype was seen a few times. The chain has TRBV7-9 and TRBJ1-1; perhaps TRBD1 as D (5 bases). Looked up from germline, CDR1 is SEHNR and CDR2 is FQNEAQ (reference sequence). The V end lost 6 bases, the J end lost 2 bases, and 13 bases lay between the germline ends. The CDR3 extends over 14 amino acids. The CDR3 DNA reads TGTGCCAGCAGGGGCAGGGCCATTAACACTGAAGCTTTCTTT. Translating gives CASRGRAINTEAFF.

V gene TRBV6-1 combines with J gene TRBJ2-4; 7 bases map to TRBD1. CDR3 length equals 15 residues. Trimming removed 5 bases from V and 1 base from J; junction bases left unmatched: 5. CDR1 and CDR2 (germline): MNHNS, SASEGT. The CDR3 is CASSTGELAKNIQYF. The CDR3 DNA reads TGTGCCAGCAGTACAGGGGAACTGGCCAAAAACATTCAGTACTTC.

Only a few counts were recorded for this clonotype. This chain connects TRBV6-1 to TRBJ1-2; tentatively, D is TRBD1 (5 bases). Germline V gene data show CDR1 as MNHNS and CDR2 as SASEGT. This CDR3 region has 13 residues. The V gene lost 7 bases and the J gene lost 6 bases, with 15 bases spanning the gap. The CDR3 protein is CASKRGREDGYTF. CDR3 DNA: TGTGCCAGCAAAAGGGGCAGGGAGGATGGCTACACCTTC.